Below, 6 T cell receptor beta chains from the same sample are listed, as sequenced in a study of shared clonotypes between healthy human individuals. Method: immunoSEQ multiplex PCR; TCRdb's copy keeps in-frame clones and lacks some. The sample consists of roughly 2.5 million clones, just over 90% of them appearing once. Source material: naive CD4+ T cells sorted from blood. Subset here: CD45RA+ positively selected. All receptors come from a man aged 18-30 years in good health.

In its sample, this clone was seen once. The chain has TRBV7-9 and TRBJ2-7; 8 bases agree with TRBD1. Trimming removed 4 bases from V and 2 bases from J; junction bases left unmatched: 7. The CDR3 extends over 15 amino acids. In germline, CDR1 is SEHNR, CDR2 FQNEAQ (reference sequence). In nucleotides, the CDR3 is TGTGCCAGCAGCTCGACAGGGGTCAGGACCTACGAGCAGTACTTC. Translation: CASSSTGVRTYEQYF.

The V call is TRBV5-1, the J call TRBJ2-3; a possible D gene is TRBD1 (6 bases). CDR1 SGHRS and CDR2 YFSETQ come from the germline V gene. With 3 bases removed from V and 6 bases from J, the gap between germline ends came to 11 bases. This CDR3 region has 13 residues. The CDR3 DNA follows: TGCGCCAGCAGCTCACAGGGTTCGGATACGCAGTATTTT. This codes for CASSSQGSDTQYF.

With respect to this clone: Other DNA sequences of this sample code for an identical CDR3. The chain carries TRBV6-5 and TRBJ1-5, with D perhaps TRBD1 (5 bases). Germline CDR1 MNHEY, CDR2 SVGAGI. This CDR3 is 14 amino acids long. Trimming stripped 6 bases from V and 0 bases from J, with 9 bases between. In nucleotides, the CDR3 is TGTGCCAGCAGCCGGGGGGGTAGCAATCAGCCCCAGCATTTT. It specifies CASSRGGSNQPQHF.

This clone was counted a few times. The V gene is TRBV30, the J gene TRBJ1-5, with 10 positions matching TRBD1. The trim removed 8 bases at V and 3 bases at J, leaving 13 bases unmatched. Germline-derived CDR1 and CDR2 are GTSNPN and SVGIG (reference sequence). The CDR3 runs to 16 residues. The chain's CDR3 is CARSYRDRGPNQPQHF. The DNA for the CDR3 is TGTGCCAGATCCTACCGGGACAGGGGTCCCAATCAGCCCCAGCATTTT.

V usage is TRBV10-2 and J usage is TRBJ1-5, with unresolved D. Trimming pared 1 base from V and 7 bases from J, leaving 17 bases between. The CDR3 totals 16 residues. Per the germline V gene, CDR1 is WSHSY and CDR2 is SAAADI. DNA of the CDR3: TGCGCCAGCAGTGAGTTAGGCCAGCCCGTAGGACAGCCCCAGCATTTT. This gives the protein CASSELGQPVGQPQHF.

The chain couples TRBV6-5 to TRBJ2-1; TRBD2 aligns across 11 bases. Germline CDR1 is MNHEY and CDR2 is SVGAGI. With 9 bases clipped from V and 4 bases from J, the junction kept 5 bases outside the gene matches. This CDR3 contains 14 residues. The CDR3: CARKLAGDYNEQFF. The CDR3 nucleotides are TGTGCCAGAAAACTAGCGGGAGATTACAATGAGCAGTTCTTC.